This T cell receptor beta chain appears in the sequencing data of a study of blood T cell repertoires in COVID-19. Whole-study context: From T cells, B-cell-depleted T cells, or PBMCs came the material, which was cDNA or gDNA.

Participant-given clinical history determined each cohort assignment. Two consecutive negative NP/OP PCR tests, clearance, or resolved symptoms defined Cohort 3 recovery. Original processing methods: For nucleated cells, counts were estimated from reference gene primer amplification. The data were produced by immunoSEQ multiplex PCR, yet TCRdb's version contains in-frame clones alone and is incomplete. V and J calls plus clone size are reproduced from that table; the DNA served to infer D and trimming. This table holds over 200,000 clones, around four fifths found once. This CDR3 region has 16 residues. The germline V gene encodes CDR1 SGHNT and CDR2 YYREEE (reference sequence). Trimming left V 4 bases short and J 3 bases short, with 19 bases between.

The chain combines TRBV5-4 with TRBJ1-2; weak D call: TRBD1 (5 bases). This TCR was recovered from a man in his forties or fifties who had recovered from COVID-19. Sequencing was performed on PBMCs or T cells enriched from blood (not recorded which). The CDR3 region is CASSPKSPGQDYGYTF. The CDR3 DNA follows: TGTGCCAGCAGCCCCAAAAGTCCCGGACAAGACTATGGCTACACCTTC.